This record covers a single TCR beta chain. These data originate in a study of CD4+ T cells in melanoma. The table came from immunoSEQ multiplex PCR; TCRdb's copy has only in-frame clones and leaves some out. The repertoire holds about 110,000 clones, with around 92% as singletons. Germline V gene data show CDR1 as SGHTA and CDR2 as FQGTGA. The ends lost 4 bases at V and 3 bases at J; junction bases unmatched: 5. The CDR3 totals 16 residues. This TCR was sampled from a human donor with melanoma. V and J are TRBV7-3 and TRBJ2-1, with 11 nucleotides matching TRBD1. The sequencing input was peripheral blood. CDR3 sequence (DNA): TGTGCCAGCAGCTACTCCGGGACAGGGGGCTACAATGAGCAGTTCTTC. Protein sequence: CASSYSGTGGYNEQFF.